Listed below are T cell receptor beta chains from one sample, sequenced in a study of blood T cell repertoires in COVID-19. Using immunoSEQ multiplex PCR, the repertoire was profiled, and TCRdb retains in-frame clones only, with some absent. The sample has tens of thousands of clones; around 90% are singletons. The material sequenced was peripheral blood. All receptors come from a woman in her 70s with acute or convalescent COVID-19. Both conserved end residues are part of each CDR3. A D gene is named only where the DNA matches it firmly. Clone size is shown for a subset of rows, as once, few, many or a class of expanded clone.

j_gene,d_gene,v_gene,abundance,CDR3nt,CDR3aa
TRBJ2-1,TRBD2,TRBV7-7,-,TGTGCCAGCCCGACTAGCGGGGGGTACAATGAGCAGTTCTTC,CASPTSGGYNEQFF
TRBJ2-7,-,TRBV5-5,-,TGTGCCAGCAGCCCACGAGACCCCGGTGGAGACTTC,CASSPRDPGGDF
TRBJ2-1,TRBD2,TRBV5-1,-,TGCGCCAGCAGCTTGGAATTAGCGGGCCACAATGAGCAGTTCTTC,CASSLELAGHNEQFF
TRBJ2-5,TRBD1,TRBV11-3,-,TGTGCCAGCAGCCCGGACAGGGGAGGAGAGACCCAGTACTTC,CASSPDRGGETQYF
TRBJ2-7,-,TRBV11-2,-,TGTGCCAGCAGCTTAGGTTACTACGAGCAGTACTTC,CASSLGYYEQYF
TRBJ1-2,-,TRBV5-1,-,TGCGCCAGCAGCTTGGAGGGCGGGGGCTATGGCTACACCTTC,CASSLEGGGYGYTF
TRBJ1-4,-,TRBV28,-,TGTGCCAGCAGAAGACTCTCTCCCGAAAAACTGTTTTTT,CASRRLSPEKLFF
TRBJ2-1,TRBD2,TRBV19,-,TGTGCCAGTAGTATAGGGATTAGCGGGAGTAGGTATGAGCAGTTCTTC,CASSIGISGSRYEQFF
TRBJ2-7,-,TRBV2,-,TGTGCCAGCACAAAGGCGGGGAATAGAGCCTACGAGCAGTACTTC,CASTKAGNRAYEQYF
TRBJ2-1,-,TRBV19,-,TGTGCCAGTAGTACAAGACAGCTTATTTACAATGAGCAGTTCTTC,CASSTRQLIYNEQFF
TRBJ1-5,-,TRBV4-1,-,TGCGCCAGCAGCCAAGAGGGGGGAGGCGAAGGGGTTCAGCCCCAGCATTTT,CASSQEGGGEGVQPQHF
TRBJ1-1,-,TRBV5-1,-,TGCGCCAGCAGCTTAGACACTAGGTCATTGGGGTACACTGAAGCTTTCTTT,CASSLDTRSLGYTEAFF
TRBJ1-6,-,TRBV5-1,-,TGCGCCAGCAGTTTCATGACAGGCGTCGGTAATTCACCCCTCCACTTT,CASSFMTGVGNSPLHF
TRBJ1-5,TRBD1,TRBV18,-,TGTGCCAGCTCTACGGACAGGGGGAAGCCCCAGCATTTT,CASSTDRGKPQHF
TRBJ2-1,TRBD2,TRBV7-9,-,TGTGCCAGCAGCTTAACGACCGGGACTAGTGGGATGCAGTTCTTC,CASSLTTGTSGMQFF
TRBJ1-5,TRBD1,TRBV18,-,TGTGCCAGCTCACCATATAGTTCCACGGCAGGGGGCGGAAATCAGCCCCAGCATTTT,CASSPYSSTAGGGNQPQHF
TRBJ1-4,-,TRBV15,-,TGTGCCACCAGCAGAGACGGCGGCAGGGGCCTTGAAAAACTGTTTTTT,CATSRDGGRGLEKLFF
TRBJ1-6,TRBD1,TRBV27,few,TGTGCCAGCAGTAAGAGACAGGGGATAAATTCACCCCTCCACTTT,CASSKRQGINSPLHF
TRBJ2-5,TRBD2,TRBV18,-,TGTGCCAGCTCACCACCGACACTAGCGGGGGGAGAGACCCAGTACTTC,CASSPPTLAGGETQYF
TRBJ1-2,-,TRBV3-1/TRBV3-2,-,TGTGCCAGCAGCCAAGCTGGGCAGATCTATGGCTACACCTTC,CASSQAGQIYGYTF
TRBJ1-1,-,TRBV5-4,-,TGTGCCAGCAGCACCAAACAGGGTAACACTGAAGCTTTCTTT,CASSTKQGNTEAFF
TRBJ1-5,TRBD1,TRBV6-1,-,TGTGCCAGCAGTGGGAGGGACAGGGGAATTTTAGGGTATAGCAATCAGCCCCAGCATTTT,CASSGRDRGILGYSNQPQHF
TRBJ2-3,-,TRBV6-5,-,TGTGCCAGCAGTCAGGCAGAGAGCACAGATACGCAGTATTTT,CASSQAESTDTQYF
TRBJ1-3,TRBD1,TRBV19,once,TGTGCCAGTAGTATAACCCCTACAGGGGCTGGAAACACCATATATTTT,CASSITPTGAGNTIYF
TRBJ2-5,-,TRBV3-1/TRBV3-2,once,TGTGCCAGCAGCCAAGAAACTACCCAGTACTTC,CASSQETTQYF
TRBJ2-1,TRBD1,TRBV30,-,TGTGCCTGGAGTCTGAGACGAGCGGGACAGGGGGGAGGTGAGCAGTTCTTC,CAWSLRRAGQGGGEQFF
TRBJ1-4,TRBD1,TRBV29-1,-,TGCAGCGCCGGACAGGGGAGTGAAAAACTGTTTTTT,CSAGQGSEKLFF
TRBJ1-1,-,TRBV19,-,TGTGCCAGTAGTATAGATGAGGAGCACCTGAACACTGAAGCTTTCTTT,CASSIDEEHLNTEAFF
TRBJ2-2,-,TRBV3-1/TRBV3-2,-,TGTGCCAGCAGCCTCCGGGACACGGGCACCGGGGAGCTGTTTTTT,CASSLRDTGTGELFF
TRBJ1-3,-,TRBV5-5,-,TGTGCCAGCAGCCCGGACAGTTTCTCTGGAAACACCATATATTTT,CASSPDSFSGNTIYF
TRBJ1-5,TRBD1,TRBV28,-,TGTGCCAGCAGAACGACAGGGGGCGGTCAGCCCCAGCATTTT,CASRTTGGGQPQHF
TRBJ1-4,TRBD1,TRBV7-9,-,TGTGCCAGCAGCTGGACAGGGGGCGGGGAAAAACTGTTTTTT,CASSWTGGGEKLFF
TRBJ2-5,TRBD1,TRBV29-1,-,TGCAGCGTGACCGGGACAGAGTACGCGGGGACCCAGTACTTC,CSVTGTEYAGTQYF
TRBJ2-3,-,TRBV21-1,once,TGTGCCAGCAGCACTCGGGAGGGCCGGGGAACCACAGATACGCAGTATTTT,CASSTREGRGTTDTQYF
TRBJ2-1,TRBD2,TRBV19,-,TGTGCCAGTAGTATCGATTCGAGCGGGAGCTCCTACAATGAGCAGTTCTTC,CASSIDSSGSSYNEQFF
TRBJ1-5,TRBD1,TRBV27,-,TGTGCCAGCAGTTCACACAAAGGACAGGGCGGCAATCAGCCCCAGCATTTT,CASSSHKGQGGNQPQHF
TRBJ1-1,-,TRBV6-6,-,TGTGCCAGCAACCATGCCGGGAGAAACACTGAAGCTTTCTTT,CASNHAGRNTEAFF
TRBJ1-5,-,TRBV12-3/TRBV12-4,-,TGTGCCAGCAGTTCCCTAGGGCCCCAGCATTTT,CASSSLGPQHF
TRBJ1-1,-,TRBV19,few,TGTGCCAGTAGTATCGACAGAAATTTTGAAGCTTTCTTT,CASSIDRNFEAFF
TRBJ1-1,TRBD1,TRBV19,-,TGTGCCAGTAGTATAATCACAGGGGCCATGAACACTGAAGCTTTCTTT,CASSIITGAMNTEAFF
TRBJ2-1,TRBD2,TRBV3-1/TRBV3-2,few,TGTGCCAGCAGCGCGACTAGCGGGGACCTTCCGTACAATGAGCAGTTCTTC,CASSATSGDLPYNEQFF
TRBJ1-2,-,TRBV12-3/TRBV12-4,once,TGTGCCAGCAGCGATCGGTATGGCTACACCTTC,CASSDRYGYTF
TRBJ1-1,-,TRBV19,-,TGTGCCAGTAGAAGAGGGTTCACTGAAGCTTTCTTT,CASRRGFTEAFF
TRBJ2-6,TRBD2,TRBV5-1,-,TGCGCCAGCAGCTTTGTTAGCGGGGAACCTGGGGCCAACGTCCTGACTTTC,CASSFVSGEPGANVLTF
TRBJ1-5,TRBD1,TRBV28,-,TGTGCCAGCAGGCCGGGACAGACTTATCAGCCCCAGCATTTT,CASRPGQTYQPQHF